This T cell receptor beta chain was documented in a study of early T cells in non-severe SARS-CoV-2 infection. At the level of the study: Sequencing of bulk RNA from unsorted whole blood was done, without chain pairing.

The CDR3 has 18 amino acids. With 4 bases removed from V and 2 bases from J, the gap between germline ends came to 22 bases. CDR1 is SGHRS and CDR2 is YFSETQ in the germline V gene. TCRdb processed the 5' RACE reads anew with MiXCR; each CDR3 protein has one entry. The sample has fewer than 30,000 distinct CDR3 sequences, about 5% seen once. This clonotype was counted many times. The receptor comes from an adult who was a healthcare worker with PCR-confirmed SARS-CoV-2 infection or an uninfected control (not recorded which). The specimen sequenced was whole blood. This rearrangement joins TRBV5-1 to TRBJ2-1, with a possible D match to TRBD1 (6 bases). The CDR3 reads CASSRTYRASPTYNEQFF. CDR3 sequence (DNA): TGCGCCAGCAGCCGGACCTACAGGGCTTCTCCCACCTACAATGAGCAGTTCTTC.